This passage covers 29 T cell receptor beta chains from one sample sequenced in a study of blood T cells in healthy people across ages. The second PCR ran about 6 to 12 cycles with a sample-barcoded 5' primer and J-beta primers. TCRdb redid the calling of the 5' RACE reads with MiXCR, one entry per CDR3 protein. The sample yields 720,000 or so distinct CDR3 sequences, over 40% seen once. The sequencing sample was made of blood. These TCRs come from a man at least 80 years old in good health.

This clonotype was found a few times. This sequence joins TRBV4-3 and TRBJ2-5; maybe TRBD1 (6 bases). The germline CDR1 and CDR2 sequences are LGHNA and YSLEER. Trimming stripped 3 bases from V and 3 bases from J, with 17 bases between. The CDR3 spans 16 residues. The CDR3: CASSQGAVWTEETQYF. In nucleotides, the CDR3 is TGCGCCAGCAGCCAGGGTGCAGTATGGACAGAAGAGACCCAGTACTTC.

The chain links TRBV5-6 to TRBJ2-3; unclear D gene. Trimming shortened V by 0 bases and J by 1 base, and 6 bases separated the two germline ends. Germline lookup yields CDR1 SGHDT and CDR2 YYEEEE. The CDR3 extends over 14 amino acids. The CDR3: CASSLVPGTDTQYF. DNA of the CDR3: TGTGCCAGCAGCTTGGTTCCAGGCACAGATACGCAGTATTTT.

V usage is TRBV6-2 or TRBV6-3 and J usage is TRBJ1-6; 10 bases match TRBD1. This CDR3 has 13 amino acids. The germline gives CDR1 MNHEY, CDR2 SVGEGT. Germline trimming cut 6 bases from V and 12 bases from J; bases unmatched to any gene: 5. The CDR3 DNA reads as TGTGCCAGCAGCCGGGACAGGGGCGGACCCCTCCACTTT. The encoded protein is CASSRDRGGPLHF.

V gene TRBV6-1 combines with J gene TRBJ1-5; possible D gene TRBD1, 6 bases. CDR3 length equals 18 residues. Germline V gene sequence: CDR1 MNHNS, CDR2 SASEGT. Trimming took 6 bases from V and 1 from J, leaving 22 bases between them. The CDR3 region has the DNA TGTGCCAGCAGACGCACAGGGACGGGCCGGGGGAGCAATCAGCCCCAGCATTTT. This gives the protein CASRRTGTGRGSNQPQHF.

Notes on this clonotype: Given a much more abundant clone one base away, this may be a read error. This chain connects TRBV4-3 to TRBJ2-7, with 10 bases aligning to TRBD1. CDR3 length: 13 residues. Germline V gene data show CDR1 as LGHNA and CDR2 as YSLEER. The ends lost 6 bases at V and 4 bases at J; junction bases unmatched: 3. The CDR3, as DNA: TGCGCCAGCAGTGACAGGGGGCAGTACGAGCAGTACTTC. Protein sequence: CASSDRGQYEQYF.

The rearrangement joins TRBV12-3 or TRBV12-4 to TRBJ2-5; 8 bases line up with TRBD2. With 6 bases clipped from V and 5 bases from J, the junction kept 11 bases outside the gene matches. The length of the CDR3 is 15 residues. The CDR3 region is CASSGRGNSRETQYF. The DNA of the CDR3 is TGTGCCAGCAGCGGGAGGGGCAACTCTAGGGAGACCCAGTACTTC.

This clonotype came up many times. The chain combines TRBV5-1 with TRBJ2-7; perhaps TRBD2 as D (5 bases). This CDR3 has 13 amino acids. V was clipped by 1 base and J by 6 bases, with 11 bases between them. In germline, CDR1 is SGHRS, CDR2 YFSETQ. This chain's CDR3 is CASSLRGRGEQYF. Here the CDR3 DNA reads TGCGCCAGCAGCTTGAGAGGTCGGGGCGAGCAGTACTTC. Full variable domain (missing parts from reference TRBV5-1 and TRBJ2-7): KAGVTQTPRYLIKTRGQQVTLSCSPISGHRSVSWYQQTPGQGLQFLFEYFSETQRNKGNFPGRFSGRQFSNSRSEMNVSTLELGDSALYLCASSLRGRGEQYFGPGTRLTVT.

The gene calls are TRBV3-1 and TRBJ2-1; 12 positions match TRBD2. With the DNA end fitting TRBJ2-7 better, the J assignment may be wrong. The V gene's germline CDR1 is LGHDT and CDR2 YNNKEL (reference sequence). The CDR3 loop spans 19 amino acids. For the CDR3, the DNA is TGTGCCAGCAGCCAAGAAAAGCGCCTAGCGGGGGGGCCTTACAATGAGCAGTACTTC. Protein sequence: CASSQEKRLAGGPYNEQYF.

The chain recombines TRBV20-1 with TRBJ2-1, with no clear D. The germline V gene encodes CDR1 DFQATT and CDR2 SNEGSKA (reference sequence). This CDR3 region has 13 residues. CDR3 sequence (DNA): TGCGGTGGTATGTGGAGCTCCTACAATGAGCAGTTCTTC. It codes for CGGMWSSYNEQFF.

The rearrangement uses TRBV7-2 and TRBJ1-1; D is perhaps TRBD1 (6 bases). CDR1 is SGHTA, CDR2 FQGNSA, per germline. The V gene lost 5 bases and the J gene lost 5 bases, with 15 bases spanning the gap. The CDR3 has 14 residues. CDR3 nucleotides: TGTGCCAGCAGCACGATCAGGGACAAAACTGAAGCTTTCTTT. Translating gives CASSTIRDKTEAFF.

This clonotype was observed many times. The rearrangement uses TRBV2 and TRBJ2-7; weak D call: TRBD2 (6 bases). CDR1 SNHLY and CDR2 FYNNEI come from the germline V gene. Trimming stripped 7 bases from V and 1 base from J, with 23 bases between. The CDR3 contains 17 residues. The CDR3 DNA follows: TGTGCCAGCACTAAAGGGGTACGCGGGGCTCGTTCCTACGAGCAGTACTTC. This encodes CASTKGVRGARSYEQYF.

The chain is built from TRBV29-1 and TRBJ2-2; TRBD2 is a possible D gene (5 bases). CDR1 and CDR2 (germline): SQVTM, ANQGSEA. This CDR3 is built from 14 residues. Trimming shortened V by 4 bases and J by 4 bases, and 13 bases separated the two germline ends. CDR3 in amino acids: CSVGIAAGTGELFF. The CDR3 nucleotides are TGCAGCGTTGGGATAGCCGCGGGCACCGGGGAGCTGTTTTTT.

Here the CDR3 reads CASSRGQRARYGYTF. DNA for the CDR3: TGTGCCAGCAGCCGAGGACAGAGGGCGCGGTATGGCTACACCTTC. This rearrangement joins TRBV12-3 or TRBV12-4 to TRBJ1-2; D is possibly TRBD1 (6 bases). This CDR3 comprises 15 residues. V was trimmed by 6 bases and J by 5 bases, leaving 19 bases between them.

As concerns this clonotype: A much larger clonotype is one base distant, so this may be a read error. The CDR3 spells CASSEWAEQETRYF. In nucleotides, the CDR3 is TGTGCCAGCAGTGAATGGGCCGAGCAAGAGACCCGGTACTTC. V is TRBV6-1 and J is TRBJ2-5; the D is unclear. The germline V gene encodes CDR1 MNHNS and CDR2 SASEGT. This CDR3 has 14 amino acids.

A single count supports this clonotype. V usage is TRBV5-6 and J usage is TRBJ2-7; no firm D call. The DNA end is a closer match to TRBJ2-5, so the J assignment may be wrong. The CDR3 sequence is 13 residues long. Germline-derived CDR1 and CDR2 are SGHDT and YYEEEE. The chain's CDR3 is CASTIWSTETQYF. CDR3 DNA: TGTGCCAGCACCATATGGTCCACGGAGACCCAGTACTTC.

This chain connects TRBV28 to TRBJ1-2, with D maybe TRBD1 (5 bases). Trimming cost V 2 bases and J 3 bases, with 10 bases left between them. This CDR3 has 14 amino acids. CDR1 MDHEN and CDR2 SYDVKM come from the germline V gene. The CDR3 loop is CASSLTGRYYGYTF. The CDR3 DNA follows: TGTGCCAGCAGTTTAACAGGCCGATACTATGGCTACACCTTC.

V is TRBV28 and J is TRBJ2-7; D is uncertain. V was cut by 5 bases and J by 7 bases, with 12 bases left in between. The CDR3 totals 12 residues. Germline CDR1 and CDR2: MDHEN and SYDVKM. This chain's CDR3 is CASSIPPREQYF. For the CDR3, the DNA is TGTGCCAGCAGTATCCCGCCCCGGGAGCAGTACTTC.

In regard to this clonotype: This could be a read error, since a much larger clone is one nucleotide away. The chain is built from TRBV28 and TRBJ2-5, with D possibly being TRBD1 or TRBD2 (5 bases each). In germline, CDR1 is MDHEN, CDR2 SYDVKM. The CDR3 covers 12 residues. CDR3 region: CASSLRGATLYF. The DNA of the CDR3 is TGTGCCAGCAGTTTGAGGGGCGCGACCCTGTACTTC.

This sequence joins TRBV7-2 and TRBJ2-1, with 7 bases aligning to TRBD2. V dropped 0 bases and J dropped 10; count of bases not matched to a gene: 9. CDR1 and CDR2 from the germline V gene are SGHTA and FQGNSA. The CDR3 is 15 residues long. CDR3 loop: CASSLAGGRSYEQFF. For the CDR3, the DNA is TGTGCCAGCAGCTTAGCGGGAGGGAGATCCTACGAGCAGTTCTTC.

J is TRBJ2-1 and V is TRBV2; TRBD1 aligns across 7 bases. The tail of the sequence fits TRBJ2-7 better, so the J call may be wrong. Germline lookup yields CDR1 SNHLY and CDR2 FYNNEI. The CDR3 runs 13 residues. CDR3 bases: TGTGCCAGCCTACAGGGGTCCTACAATGAGCAGTACTTC. This gives the protein CASLQGSYNEQYF.

V and J are TRBV18 and TRBJ2-1; D ambiguous. CDR3 length: 14 residues. Germline V gene sequence: CDR1 KGHSH, CDR2 LQKENI. V was trimmed by 3 bases and J by 13 bases, leaving 19 bases between them. CDR3 amino acids: CASSPWDFRETQFF. The CDR3 DNA follows: TGTGCCAGCTCACCTTGGGATTTCCGAGAGACCCAGTTCTTC. The complete variable domain, with remaining parts taken from reference TRBV18 and TRBJ2-1, reads NAGVMQNPRHLVRRRGQEARLRCSPMKGHSHVYWYRQLPEEGLKFMVYLQKENIIDESGMPKERFSAEFPKEGPSILRIQQVVRGDSAAYFCASSPWDFRETQFFGPGTRLTVL.

The gene calls are TRBV7-9 and TRBJ1-1; 8 nucleotides line up with TRBD1. Germline V gives CDR1 SEHNR, CDR2 FQNEAQ (reference sequence). J gave up 3 bases and V 7 bases, and 10 bases lay outside the gene matches. This CDR3 is built from 15 residues. The CDR3 DNA reads as TGTGCCAGCATGGCAGGGGGCTTTAGGGACACTGAAGCTTTCTTT. This gives the protein CASMAGGFRDTEAFF. Supplemented by reference TRBV7-9 and TRBJ1-1, the full variable domain reads DTGVSQNPRHKITKRGQNVTFRCDPISEHNRLYWYRQTLGQGPEFLTYFQNEAQLEKSRLLSDRFSAERPKGSFSTLEIQRTEQGDSAMYLCASMAGGFRDTEAFFGQGTRLTVV.

This clonotype has at least ten counts. This CDR3 reads CSVLDRTYEQYF. The DNA of the CDR3 is TGCAGCGTCCTGGACAGAACCTACGAGCAGTACTTC. This chain links TRBV29-1 with TRBJ2-7; D is possibly TRBD1 (6 bases). This CDR3 region has 12 residues. CDR1 and CDR2 from the germline V gene are SQVTM and ANQGSEA. The V gene lost 6 bases and the J gene lost 2 bases, with 11 bases spanning the gap.

V and J are TRBV11-2 and TRBJ1-1, with D possibly matching TRBD1 (5 bases). This CDR3 comprises 16 residues. Germline lookup yields CDR1 SGHAT and CDR2 FQNNGV. Trimming took off 3 bases at V and 1 base at J, with 15 bases between the two ends. The CDR3 region is CASSFRGPQGNTEAFF. The CDR3 nucleotides read TGTGCCAGCAGCTTCCGCGGTCCCCAGGGGAACACTGAAGCTTTCTTT.

The genes are TRBV10-3 and TRBJ1-2; TRBD1 is a possible D gene (5 bases). Trimming removed 5 bases from V and 8 bases from J, with 15 bases in between. This CDR3 spans 13 amino acids. The germline CDR1 and CDR2 sequences are ENHRY and SYGVKD. The CDR3 region is CAISPPQGGGYTF. The CDR3 coding sequence is TGTGCCATCAGTCCTCCCCAGGGTGGCGGCTACACCTTC.

This clonotype occurred a few times. The CDR3 spells CSASSGVGEKLFF. CDR3 sequence (DNA): TGCAGTGCTAGTTCAGGGGTCGGGGAAAAACTGTTTTTT. The chain combines TRBV20-1 with TRBJ1-4; D is perhaps TRBD1 (6 bases). The germline CDR1 and CDR2 sequences are DFQATT and SNEGSKA (reference sequence). The CDR3 is made up of 13 amino acids. V lost 3 bases and J lost 8, with 13 bases in between.

The J gene is TRBJ2-5, the V gene TRBV15; D gene ambiguous. The CDR3 has 14 amino acids. CDR1 LNHNV and CDR2 YYDKDF come from the germline V gene (reference sequence). V dropped 2 bases and J dropped 1 base, with 8 bases sitting between them. CDR3 sequence reads: CATSRSRLQETQYF. The CDR3 region has the DNA TGTGCCACCAGCAGAAGCCGCCTCCAAGAGACCCAGTACTTC. The full variable domain, in which reference TRBV15 and TRBJ2-5 provide the parts outside the CDR3, is DAMVIQNPRYQVTQFGKPVTLSCSQTLNHNVMYWYQQKSSQAPKLLFHYYDKDFNNEADTPDNFQSRRPNTSFCFLDIRSPGLGDTAMYLCATSRSRLQETQYFGPGTRLLVL.

The gene calls are TRBV28 and TRBJ1-2; D might be TRBD1 (5 bases). Germline loops: CDR1 MDHEN, CDR2 SYDVKM. This CDR3 contains 15 residues. Trimming shortened V by 2 bases and J by 0 bases, and 10 bases separated the two germline ends. The CDR3 nucleotides are TGTGCCAGCAGTTTACAGGGCCGATCTAACTATGGCTACACCTTC. Protein sequence: CASSLQGRSNYGYTF.

V gene TRBV15 combines with J gene TRBJ1-3; D is uncertain. The CDR3 extends over 16 amino acids. In germline, CDR1 is LNHNV, CDR2 YYDKDF (reference sequence). V was pared by 1 base and J by 1 base, with 11 bases between. The CDR3 protein is CATSRVQEPSGNTIYF. Here the CDR3 DNA reads TGTGCCACCAGCAGAGTCCAGGAACCTTCTGGAAACACCATATATTTT.